This T cell receptor beta chain was documented in a study of shared clonotypes between healthy human individuals. Germline V gives CDR1 SGHAT, CDR2 FQNNGV. This CDR3 contains 13 residues. Trimming removed 4 bases at V and 7 bases at J, with 10 bases between. With regard to this clone: No antigen is known for it.

Replicate PCRs run on sorted subsets employed approximately 0.2 ug DNA, about 27,000 T cell genomes. In the source study's methods: Filtering differed, since immunoSEQ gave only junction sequences and no quality scores. Method: immunoSEQ multiplex PCR; TCRdb's copy keeps in-frame clones and lacks some. V, J and clone size derive from that table, while D and trimming were established from the DNA sequence. This table has over 1.4 million clones, over 95% appearing once. Study results and caveats: Despite large depth, rarefaction showed incomplete sorted-subset sequencing.

Sequences were obtained from naive CD4+ T cells sorted from blood. Subset in this sample: CD45RA+ positively selected. The sequence was obtained from a man in his thirties or forties in good health. V gene TRBV11-2 combines with J gene TRBJ1-4; possibly TRBD1 for D (5 bases). Here the CDR3 reads CASSSGHLEKLFF. As DNA, the CDR3 is TGTGCCAGCAGCTCTGGACACCTTGAAAAACTGTTTTTT.